The 16 T cell receptor beta chains given below trace back to one sample, sequenced in a study of shared clonotypes between healthy human individuals. Sequenced by immunoSEQ multiplex PCR; TCRdb stores in-frame clones only, minus some. The sample includes around 500,000 clones, around 79% of them seen just once. The sequencing input was PBMCs. The source is a woman aged 40 to 50 in good health. Some clones in this sample may be carry-over from other donors' samples.

This clone was observed many times. The J gene is TRBJ2-5, the V gene TRBV4-1; 9 positions match TRBD1. With V trimmed by 4 bases and J by 11 bases, 14 bases remained unmatched. Per germline, CDR1 MGHRA and CDR2 YSYEKL. This CDR3 spans 15 amino acids. The CDR3 loop is CASSRLGDRAYEQYF. CDR3 nucleotides: TGCGCCAGCAGCCGGTTAGGGGACAGGGCCTATGAGCAGTACTTC.

The table lists this clone with a few counts. CDR3 bases: TGTGCCAGCCGTCGGACAGCGAACACCGGGGAGCTGTTTTTT. Residues: CASRRTANTGELFF. This chain links TRBV28 with TRBJ2-2; D possibly corresponds to TRBD1 (6 bases). The V end was cut by 8 bases, the J end by 0 bases, with 10 bases between. The CDR3 covers 14 residues. Germline V gives CDR1 MDHEN, CDR2 SYDVKM.

The chain joins TRBV5-1 to TRBJ2-7; tentatively, D is TRBD2 (6 bases). Trimming stripped 4 bases from V and 3 bases from J, with 11 bases between. From germline, CDR1 is SGHRS and CDR2 YFSETQ. The CDR3 length is 13 residues. CDR3 sequence: CASSEGRLYEQYF. The DNA of the CDR3 is TGCGCCAGCAGCGAGGGGAGGCTCTACGAGCAGTACTTC. The full variable domain, rest sourced from reference TRBV5-1 and TRBJ2-7, is KAGVTQTPRYLIKTRGQQVTLSCSPISGHRSVSWYQQTPGQGLQFLFEYFSETQRNKGNFPGRFSGRQFSNSRSEMNVSTLELGDSALYLCASSEGRLYEQYFGPGTRLTVT.

This clone appeared many times. The chain has TRBV5-4 and TRBJ2-5; 7 nucleotides line up with TRBD1. Trimming took 4 bases from V and 1 from J; bases not matched to a gene: 1. CDR3 length equals 13 residues. Germline V lookup: CDR1 SGHNT, CDR2 YYREEE (reference sequence). CDR3 nucleotides: TGTGCCAGCAGCGACAGGGTCCAAGAGACCCAGTACTTC. It is translated as CASSDRVQETQYF.

On this clone itself: A much larger clone sits a single nucleotide away, making a read error possible. The chain couples TRBV30 to TRBJ1-5, with 9 bases aligning to TRBD1. V lost 1 base, J lost 4 bases, and 5 bases stayed unmatched. Germline V gene sequence: CDR1 GTSNPN, CDR2 SVGIG (reference sequence). CDR3 length: 15 residues. The CDR3 loop is CAWSGQGGPNQPQHF. CDR3 coding DNA: TGTGCCTGGAGTGGACAGGGGGGGCCGAATCAGCCCCAGCATTTT.

The rearrangement joins TRBV7-9 to TRBJ2-1; maybe TRBD2 (5 bases). Trimming took 7 bases from V and 0 from J, leaving 13 bases between them. The CDR3 is made up of 15 amino acids. Germline values: CDR1 SEHNR, CDR2 FQNEAQ (reference sequence). The CDR3 DNA is TGTGCCAGCACCCCCCCGGGAAGCTCCTACAATGAGCAGTTCTTC. Amino acids: CASTPPGSSYNEQFF.

V usage is TRBV29-1 and J usage is TRBJ1-1; no clear D gene. This CDR3 has 11 amino acids. V was shortened by 3 bases and J by 3 bases, with 5 bases between the two germline ends. CDR1 is SQVTM, CDR2 ANQGSEA, per germline. The CDR3 DNA is TGCAGCGTTGAGCCGGACACTGAAGCTTTCTTT. Its translation is CSVEPDTEAFF.

The chain employs TRBV2 and TRBJ2-1; D not resolved. CDR3 length equals 11 residues. Germline loops: CDR1 SNHLY, CDR2 FYNNEI. Trimming shortened V by 6 bases and J by 12 bases, and 12 bases separated the two germline ends. CDR3: CASSEYDGQFF. The CDR3 nucleotides read TGTGCCAGCAGCGAATACGATGGGCAGTTCTTC.

V usage is TRBV19 and J usage is TRBJ2-7; 8 nucleotides agree with TRBD2. CDR1 is LNHDA, CDR2 SQIVND, per germline (reference sequence). The CDR3 contains 14 residues. J was trimmed by 3 bases and V by 4 bases; bases with no gene match: 5. CDR3 residues: CASSRTSPFYEQYF. The DNA for the CDR3 is TGTGCCAGTAGTAGGACTAGCCCCTTCTACGAGCAGTACTTC.

This clone was recorded many times. The chain uses TRBV6-4 and TRBJ2-1; 11 nucleotides line up with TRBD2. After removal of 6 bases from V and 7 bases from J, the junction contained 8 bases not matched to a gene. The germline gives CDR1 MRHNA, CDR2 SNTAGT. The CDR3 extends over 15 amino acids. The CDR3 coding sequence is TGTGCCAGCAGCCAAACTAGCGGGAGCGCGAATGAGCAGTTCTTC. It codes for CASSQTSGSANEQFF.

A remark on this clone: A single base is all that separates this from a far larger clone, so a read error is likely. The chain recombines TRBV4-2 with TRBJ2-2, with 8 bases aligning to TRBD2. Germline CDR1 and CDR2: LGHNA and YNFKEQ. V lost 2 bases to trimming and J lost 5 bases; unmatched junction nucleotides: 13. This CDR3 contains 18 residues. The CDR3, as DNA: TGTGCCAGCAGCCAATTCCCCTCAGCGGGAGCCTCTACCGGGGAGCTGTTTTTT. Its translation is CASSQFPSAGASTGELFF.

The CDR3 loop is CASSQGLAGGETQYF. CDR3 bases: TGTGCCAGCAGCCAGGGACTAGCGGGAGGAGAGACCCAGTACTTC. This sequence joins TRBV7-2 and TRBJ2-5; TRBD2 matches 15 bases. Germline CDR1 and CDR2: SGHTA and FQGNSA. There are 15 residues in the CDR3. With 5 bases clipped from V and 4 bases from J, the junction kept 2 bases outside the gene matches.

This clone was detected only once. The gene calls are TRBV5-1 and TRBJ1-1; D unclear. The CDR3 spans 13 residues. Germline lookup yields CDR1 SGHRS and CDR2 YFSETQ. Trimming took off 6 bases at V and 8 bases at J, with 17 bases between the two ends. CDR3 bases: TGCGCCAGCACCATCGTTGGTGGCAGCGAAGCTTTCTTT. This codes for CASTIVGGSEAFF.

This CDR3 reads CSVEETGADTQYF. The DNA for the CDR3 is TGCAGCGTTGAAGAGACAGGGGCAGATACGCAGTATTTT. This chain links TRBV29-1 with TRBJ2-3; 8 bases fit TRBD1. The V gene's germline CDR1 is SQVTM and CDR2 ANQGSEA. The CDR3 contains 13 residues. V trimming: 0 bases; J trimming: 4 bases; junction bases outside the gene matches: 0.

The chain combines TRBV7-3 with TRBJ2-1, with a possible D match to TRBD2 (5 bases). Germline values: CDR1 SGHTA, CDR2 FQGTGA. The CDR3 is made up of 14 amino acids. With 6 bases removed from V and 2 bases from J, the gap between germline ends came to 11 bases. Here the CDR3 DNA reads TGTGCCAGCAGTCGAGGGCCGGCCTACAATGAGCAGTTCTTC. Protein product: CASSRGPAYNEQFF.

This chain connects TRBV25-1 to TRBJ1-1, with TRBD1 matching over 9 bases. Germline trimming cut 4 bases from V and 4 bases from J; bases unmatched to any gene: 1. This CDR3 spans 13 amino acids. Germline CDR1 is MGHDK and CDR2 is SYGVNS. The CDR3 loop reads CASSGDRATEAFF. CDR3 bases: TGTGCCAGCAGTGGGGACAGGGCCACTGAAGCTTTCTTT.